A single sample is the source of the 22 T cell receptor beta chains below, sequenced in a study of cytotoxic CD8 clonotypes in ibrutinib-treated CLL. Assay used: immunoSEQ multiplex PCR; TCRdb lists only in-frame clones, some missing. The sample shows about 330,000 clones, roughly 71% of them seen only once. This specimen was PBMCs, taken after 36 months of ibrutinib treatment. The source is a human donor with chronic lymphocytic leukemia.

CDR3 sequence: CASSLDPRKTDTQYF. The DNA for the CDR3 is TGTGCCAGCAGCTTAGACCCTAGGAAAACAGATACGCAGTATTTT. The chain joins TRBV7-6 to TRBJ2-3; D unclear. The V and J ends lost 1 base and 3 bases respectively, with 11 bases between them. The CDR3 covers 15 residues. Germline V gene sequence: CDR1 SGHVS, CDR2 FNYEAQ.

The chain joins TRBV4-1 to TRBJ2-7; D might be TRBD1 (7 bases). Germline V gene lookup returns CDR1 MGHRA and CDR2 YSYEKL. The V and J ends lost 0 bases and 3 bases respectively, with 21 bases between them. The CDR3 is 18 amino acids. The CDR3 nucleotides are TGCGCCAGCAGCCAAGACCGGGCTTGGACAGGAGGGCACTACGAGCAGTACTTC. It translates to CASSQDRAWTGGHYEQYF.

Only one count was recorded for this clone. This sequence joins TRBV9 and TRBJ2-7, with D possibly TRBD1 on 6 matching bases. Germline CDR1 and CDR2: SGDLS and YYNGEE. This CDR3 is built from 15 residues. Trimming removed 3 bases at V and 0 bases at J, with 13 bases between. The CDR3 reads CASSDRDKPSYEQYF. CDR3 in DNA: TGTGCCAGCAGCGACCGGGACAAGCCCTCCTACGAGCAGTACTTC.

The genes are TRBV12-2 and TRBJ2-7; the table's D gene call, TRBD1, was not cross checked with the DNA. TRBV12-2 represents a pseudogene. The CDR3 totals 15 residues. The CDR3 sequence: CASRPRRGLAYEQYF. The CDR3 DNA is TGTGCAAGTCGCCCCCGGAGGGGGCTAGCCTACGAGCAGTACTTC.

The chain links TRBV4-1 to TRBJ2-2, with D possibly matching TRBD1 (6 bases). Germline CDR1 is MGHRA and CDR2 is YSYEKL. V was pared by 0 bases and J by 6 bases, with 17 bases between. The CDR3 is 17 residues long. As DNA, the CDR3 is TGCGCCAGCAGCCAAGATGGCAGGGGCGAAAAGGCCGGGGAGCTGTTTTTT. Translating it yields CASSQDGRGEKAGELFF.

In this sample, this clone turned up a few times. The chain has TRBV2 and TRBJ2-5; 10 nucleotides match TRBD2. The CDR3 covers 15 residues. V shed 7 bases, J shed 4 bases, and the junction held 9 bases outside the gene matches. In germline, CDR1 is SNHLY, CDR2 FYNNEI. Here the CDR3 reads CASILAGGPGETQYF. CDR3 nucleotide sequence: TGTGCCAGCATCTTAGCGGGAGGACCGGGAGAGACCCAGTACTTC.

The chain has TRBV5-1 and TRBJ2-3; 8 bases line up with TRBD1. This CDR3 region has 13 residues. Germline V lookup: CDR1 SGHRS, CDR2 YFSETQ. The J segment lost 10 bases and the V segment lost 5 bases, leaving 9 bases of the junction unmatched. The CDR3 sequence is CASRLTGDQAQYF. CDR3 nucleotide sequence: TGCGCCAGCAGACTGACAGGGGACCAGGCGCAGTATTTT.

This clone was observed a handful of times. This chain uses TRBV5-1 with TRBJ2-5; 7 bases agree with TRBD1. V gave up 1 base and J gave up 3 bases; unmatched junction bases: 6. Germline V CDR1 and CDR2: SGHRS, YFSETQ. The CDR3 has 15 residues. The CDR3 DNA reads TGCGCCAGCAGCTTGCGGTCGGGACAGAAAGAGACCCAGTACTTC. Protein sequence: CASSLRSGQKETQYF. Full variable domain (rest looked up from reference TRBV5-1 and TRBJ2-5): KAGVTQTPRYLIKTRGQQVTLSCSPISGHRSVSWYQQTPGQGLQFLFEYFSETQRNKGNFPGRFSGRQFSNSRSEMNVSTLELGDSALYLCASSLRSGQKETQYFGPGTRLLVL.

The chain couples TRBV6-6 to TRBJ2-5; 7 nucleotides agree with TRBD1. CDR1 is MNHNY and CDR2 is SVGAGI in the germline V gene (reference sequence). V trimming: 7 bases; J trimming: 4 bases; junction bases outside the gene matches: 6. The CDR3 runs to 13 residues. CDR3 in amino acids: CASTRTGRETQYF. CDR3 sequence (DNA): TGTGCCAGCACCCGGACAGGCAGAGAGACCCAGTACTTC.

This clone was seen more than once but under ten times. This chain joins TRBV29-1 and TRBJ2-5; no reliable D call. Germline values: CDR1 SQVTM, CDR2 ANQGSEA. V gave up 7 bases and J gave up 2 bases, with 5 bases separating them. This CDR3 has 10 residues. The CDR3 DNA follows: TGCAGCGCCCGGCAAGAGACCCAGTACTTC. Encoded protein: CSARQETQYF. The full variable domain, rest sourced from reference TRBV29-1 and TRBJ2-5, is SAVISQKPSRDICQRGTSLTIQCQVDSQVTMMFWYRQQPGQSLTLIATANQGSEATYESGFVIDKFPISRPNLTFSTLTVSNMSPEDSSIYLCSARQETQYFGPGTRLLVL.

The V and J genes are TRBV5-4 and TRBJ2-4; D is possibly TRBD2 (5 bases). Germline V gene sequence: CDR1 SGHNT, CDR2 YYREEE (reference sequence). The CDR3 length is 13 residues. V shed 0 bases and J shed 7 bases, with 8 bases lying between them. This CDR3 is CASSLAGENIQYF. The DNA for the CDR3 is TGTGCCAGCAGCTTGGCTGGGGAGAACATTCAGTACTTC.

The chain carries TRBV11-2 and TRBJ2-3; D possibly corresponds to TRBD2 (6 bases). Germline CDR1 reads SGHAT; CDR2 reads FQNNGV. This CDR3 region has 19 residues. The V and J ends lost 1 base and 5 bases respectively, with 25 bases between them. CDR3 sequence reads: CASSLGHRVRRDVVDTQYF. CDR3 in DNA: TGTGCCAGCAGCTTAGGGCATCGGGTGAGGCGGGATGTGGTAGATACGCAGTATTTT.

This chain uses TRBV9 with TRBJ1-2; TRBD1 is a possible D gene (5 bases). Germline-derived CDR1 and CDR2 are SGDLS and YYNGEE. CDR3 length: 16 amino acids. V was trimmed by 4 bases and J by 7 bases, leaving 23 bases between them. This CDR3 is CASSSGPTRGWLGYTF. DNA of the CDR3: TGTGCCAGCAGCTCCGGACCTACCCGGGGCTGGCTTGGCTACACCTTC.

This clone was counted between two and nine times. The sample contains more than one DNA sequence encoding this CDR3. CDR3 loop: CASSQGPLAGGYNEQFF. The CDR3 bases are TGCGCCAGCAGCCAAGGACCCCTAGCGGGGGGTTACAATGAGCAGTTCTTC. The chain has TRBV4-1 and TRBJ2-1; 11 bases match TRBD2. The germline V gene has CDR1 MGHRA and CDR2 YSYEKL. Losses at the gene ends were 1 base for V and 4 bases for J; bases not matched to a gene: 6. CDR3 length: 17 residues.

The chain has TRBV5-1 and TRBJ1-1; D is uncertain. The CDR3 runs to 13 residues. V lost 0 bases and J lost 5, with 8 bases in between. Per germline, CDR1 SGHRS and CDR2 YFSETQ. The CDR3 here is CASSLATETEAFF. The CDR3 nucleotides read TGCGCCAGCAGCTTGGCTACGGAAACTGAAGCTTTCTTT.

CDR3 DNA: TGTGCCAGTACCCTCTCCGGGACAGGACTAGCCAAAAACATTCAGTACTTC. Protein product: CASTLSGTGLAKNIQYF. The chain combines TRBV19 with TRBJ2-4; the match to TRBD1 covers 8 bases. This CDR3 comprises 17 residues. From germline, CDR1 is LNHDA and CDR2 SQIVND (reference sequence). Losses at the gene ends were 7 bases for V and 0 bases for J; bases not matched to a gene: 11.

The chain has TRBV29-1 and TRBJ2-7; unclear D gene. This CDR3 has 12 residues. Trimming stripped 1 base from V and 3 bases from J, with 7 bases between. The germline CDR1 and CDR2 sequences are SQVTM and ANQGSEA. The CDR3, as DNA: TGCAGCGTTGAAGGCAGGCACTACGAGCAGTACTTC. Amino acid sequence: CSVEGRHYEQYF.

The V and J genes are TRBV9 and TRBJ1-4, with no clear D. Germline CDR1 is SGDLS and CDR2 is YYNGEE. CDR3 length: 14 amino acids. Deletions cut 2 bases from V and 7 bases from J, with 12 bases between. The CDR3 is CASSVTQAGEKLFF. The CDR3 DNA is TGTGCCAGCAGCGTGACCCAAGCAGGTGAAAAACTGTTTTTT.

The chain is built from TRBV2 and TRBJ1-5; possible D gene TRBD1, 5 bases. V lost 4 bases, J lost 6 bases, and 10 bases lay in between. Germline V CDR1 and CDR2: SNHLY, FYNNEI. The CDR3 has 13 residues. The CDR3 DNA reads TGTGCCAGCAGTGGGGCAGGGTTTCAGCCCCAGCATTTT. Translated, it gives CASSGAGFQPQHF.

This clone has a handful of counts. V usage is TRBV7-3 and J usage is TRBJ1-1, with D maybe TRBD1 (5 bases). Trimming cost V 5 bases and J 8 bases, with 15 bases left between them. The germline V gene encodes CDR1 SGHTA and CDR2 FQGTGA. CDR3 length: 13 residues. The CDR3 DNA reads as TGTGCCAGCAGCCACCCGGGGGGTGAGGAAGCTTTCTTT. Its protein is CASSHPGGEEAFF.

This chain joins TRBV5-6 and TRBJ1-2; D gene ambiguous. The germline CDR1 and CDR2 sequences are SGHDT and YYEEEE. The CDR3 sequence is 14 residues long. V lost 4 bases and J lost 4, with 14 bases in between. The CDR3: CASSRRRDSYGYTF. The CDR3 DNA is TGTGCCAGCAGCCGGAGGAGGGATTCCTATGGCTACACCTTC.

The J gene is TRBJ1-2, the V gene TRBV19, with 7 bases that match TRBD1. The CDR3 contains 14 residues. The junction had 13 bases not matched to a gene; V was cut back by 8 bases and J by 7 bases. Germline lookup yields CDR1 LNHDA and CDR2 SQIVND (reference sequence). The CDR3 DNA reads TGTGCCAGTTATGAGACAGGGTCCTTTGCTGGCTACACCTTC. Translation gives CASYETGSFAGYTF.